This TCR beta chain derives from a study of blood T cell repertoires in COVID-19 (dated by TCRdb to 2020 to 2022). Context from the whole study: Samples from collaborators originated in the United States, Italy and Spain and spanned both the acute and convalescent phases of COVID-19. The prospective study material was composed of cDNA or gDNA derived from T cells, B-cell-depleted T cells, or PBMCs. Deeply sampled blood TCRbeta repertoires from subjects exposed to, actively infected with, or recovered from COVID-19 were included in the dataset. The repertoires were released in a freely available public database meant as a resource for research on the immune response to SARS-CoV-2. Samples were obtained from the ongoing ImmuneRACE study (first 160 participants) and from 1,000 to 1,500 subjects provided by 6 global collaborators. Sample metadata almost always included a de-identified subject ID, COVID-19 status, age in years and sex. Where HLA class I and class II types were available, the types were taken from metadata supplied by the sample provider, not from assay-based typing.

The immunoSEQ Assay, a bias-controlled multiplex PCR, was used to amplify TCRbeta CDR3 regions from genomic DNA. Regarding the original processing steps: Nucleated cell counts per sample were estimated from amplification of reference gene primers within the assay. To quantify the absolute abundance of each unique TCRbeta CDR3 rearrangement, sequence reads were collapsed and filtered. For each sample, productive Simpson clonality was calculated as the square root of Simpson's diversity index over productive rearrangements. The clones in this table, taken by TCRdb from immuneACCESS, are in-frame only. Not every clone is retained; where verified, under half of the shortfall comes from an unresolved V gene, and the cause of the rest is unknown. The DNA gave D and trimming, while V, J and clone size come from that table. The sample table holds 40,000 or so clones, of which roughly 90% were seen once. The biggest ten clones account for approximately 8% of the sample.

After removal of 5 bases from V and 5 bases from J, the junction retains 10 bases not matched to a gene. CDR1 MNHEY and CDR2 SVGEGT were looked up in the germline V gene. The CDR3 contains 15 residues, cysteine and phenylalanine counted. CDR3 DNA only is kept here, 45 bases in frame from base 1. This clone showed up just a few times. The antigen this receptor binds is unknown. Base qualities are not at hand, and no much larger clone is one base apart. The research as a whole found: Clinical and demographic metadata were provided uncurated, with the amount varying by source and participant.

Collaborating institutions collected whole blood in K2EDTA tubes following their own protocols. For TCRbeta analysis, collaborators shipped samples as frozen whole blood, isolated PBMCs, or DNA extracted from either of those sample types. The chain was built from TRBV6-2 or TRBV6-3 and TRBJ1-1, with TRBD1 identical over 8 junction bases. Sequencing was carried out using peripheral blood. This TCR was recovered from a man between 60 and 70 years old with active COVID-19. Here the CDR3 is given as CASSRQGAVGTEAFF. The nucleotide sequence is TGTGCCAGCAGTAGGCAGGGGGCCGTAGGGACTGAAGCTTTCTTT.